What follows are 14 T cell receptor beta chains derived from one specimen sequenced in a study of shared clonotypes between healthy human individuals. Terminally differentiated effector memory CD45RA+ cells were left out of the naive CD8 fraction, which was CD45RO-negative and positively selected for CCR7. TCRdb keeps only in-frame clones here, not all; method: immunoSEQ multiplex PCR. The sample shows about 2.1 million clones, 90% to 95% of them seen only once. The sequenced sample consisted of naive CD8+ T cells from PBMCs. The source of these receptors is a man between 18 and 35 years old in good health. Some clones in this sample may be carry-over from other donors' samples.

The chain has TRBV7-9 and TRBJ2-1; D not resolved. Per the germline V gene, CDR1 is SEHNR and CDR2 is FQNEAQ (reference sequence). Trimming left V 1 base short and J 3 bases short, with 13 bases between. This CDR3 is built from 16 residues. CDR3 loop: CASSLDPGYYYNEQFF. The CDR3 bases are TGTGCCAGCAGCTTAGATCCAGGCTACTACTACAATGAGCAGTTCTTC. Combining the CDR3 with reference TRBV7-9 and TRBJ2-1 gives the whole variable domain DTGVSQNPRHKITKRGQNVTFRCDPISEHNRLYWYRQTLGQGPEFLTYFQNEAQLEKSRLLSDRFSAERPKGSFSTLEIQRTEQGDSAMYLCASSLDPGYYYNEQFFGPGTRLTVL.

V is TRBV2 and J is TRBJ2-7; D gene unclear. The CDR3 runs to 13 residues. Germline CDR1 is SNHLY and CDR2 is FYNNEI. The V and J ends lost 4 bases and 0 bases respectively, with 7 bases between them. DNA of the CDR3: TGTGCCAGCAGTGCGGTCGACTCCTACGAGCAGTACTTC. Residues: CASSAVDSYEQYF. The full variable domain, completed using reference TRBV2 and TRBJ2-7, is EPEVTQTPSHQVTQMGQEVILRCVPISNHLYFYWYRQILGQKVEFLVSFYNNEISEKSEIFDDQFSVERPDGSNFTLKIRSTKLEDSAMYFCASSAVDSYEQYFGPGTRLTVT.

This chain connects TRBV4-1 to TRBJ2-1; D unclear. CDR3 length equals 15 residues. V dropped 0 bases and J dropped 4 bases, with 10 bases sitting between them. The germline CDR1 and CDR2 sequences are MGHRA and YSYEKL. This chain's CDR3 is CASSQEANNYNEQFF. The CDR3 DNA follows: TGCGCCAGCAGCCAAGAAGCAAACAATTACAATGAGCAGTTCTTC.

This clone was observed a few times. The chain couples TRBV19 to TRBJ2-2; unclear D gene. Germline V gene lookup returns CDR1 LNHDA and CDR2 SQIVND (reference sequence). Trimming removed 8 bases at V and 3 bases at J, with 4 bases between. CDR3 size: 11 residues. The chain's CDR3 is CASYYTGELFF. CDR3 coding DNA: TGTGCCAGTTACTACACCGGGGAGCTGTTTTTT. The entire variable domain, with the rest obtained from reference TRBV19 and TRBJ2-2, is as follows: DGGITQSPKYLFRKEGQNVTLSCEQNLNHDAMYWYRQDPGQGLRLIYYSQIVNDFQKGDIAEGYSVSREKKESFPLTVTSAQKNPTAFYLCASYYTGELFFGEGSRLTVL.

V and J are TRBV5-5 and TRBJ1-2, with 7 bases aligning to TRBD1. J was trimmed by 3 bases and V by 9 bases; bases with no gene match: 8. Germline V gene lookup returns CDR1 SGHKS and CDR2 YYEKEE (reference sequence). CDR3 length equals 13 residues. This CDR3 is CATQDRLDYGYTF. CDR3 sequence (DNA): TGTGCCACGCAGGACAGGCTTGACTATGGCTACACCTTC. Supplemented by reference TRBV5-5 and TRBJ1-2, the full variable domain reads DAGVTQSPTHLIKTRGQQVTLRCSPISGHKSVSWYQQVLGQGPQFIFQYYEKEERGRGNFPDRFSARQFPNYSSELNVNALLLGDSALYLCATQDRLDYGYTFGSGTRLTVV.

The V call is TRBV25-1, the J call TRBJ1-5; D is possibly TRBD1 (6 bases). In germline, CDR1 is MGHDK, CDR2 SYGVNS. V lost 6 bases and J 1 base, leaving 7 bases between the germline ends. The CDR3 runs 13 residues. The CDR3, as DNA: TGTGCCAGCAGGGGGGCCAGCAATCAGCCCCAGCATTTT. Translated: CASRGASNQPQHF.

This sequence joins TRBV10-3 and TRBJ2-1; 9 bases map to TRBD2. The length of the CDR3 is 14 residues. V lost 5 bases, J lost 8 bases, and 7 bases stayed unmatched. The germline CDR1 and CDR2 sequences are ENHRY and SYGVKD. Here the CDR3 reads CAISLAGFLDEQFF. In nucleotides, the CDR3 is TGTGCCATCAGTCTAGCGGGATTTTTGGATGAGCAGTTCTTC.

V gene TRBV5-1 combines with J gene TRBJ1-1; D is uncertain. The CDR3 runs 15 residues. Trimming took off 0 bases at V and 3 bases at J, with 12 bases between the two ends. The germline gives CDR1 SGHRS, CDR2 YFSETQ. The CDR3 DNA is TGCGCCAGCAGCTTGGAGAGGGAGGTGGACACTGAAGCTTTCTTT. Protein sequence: CASSLEREVDTEAFF. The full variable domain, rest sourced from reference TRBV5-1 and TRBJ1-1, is KAGVTQTPRYLIKTRGQQVTLSCSPISGHRSVSWYQQTPGQGLQFLFEYFSETQRNKGNFPGRFSGRQFSNSRSEMNVSTLELGDSALYLCASSLEREVDTEAFFGQGTRLTVV.

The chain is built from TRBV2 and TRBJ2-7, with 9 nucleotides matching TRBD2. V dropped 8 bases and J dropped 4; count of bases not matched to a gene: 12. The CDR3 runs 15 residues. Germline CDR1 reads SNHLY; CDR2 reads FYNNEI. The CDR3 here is CASGARSGSTYEQYF. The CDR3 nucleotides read TGTGCCAGCGGGGCCCGTAGCGGGAGTACTTACGAGCAGTACTTC.

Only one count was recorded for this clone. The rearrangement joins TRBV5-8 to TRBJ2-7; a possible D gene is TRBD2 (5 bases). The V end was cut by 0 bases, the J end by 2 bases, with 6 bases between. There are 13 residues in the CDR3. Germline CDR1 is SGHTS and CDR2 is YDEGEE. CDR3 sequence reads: CASSLDGAYEQYF. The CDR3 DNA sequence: TGTGCCAGCAGCTTGGACGGGGCCTACGAGCAGTACTTC.

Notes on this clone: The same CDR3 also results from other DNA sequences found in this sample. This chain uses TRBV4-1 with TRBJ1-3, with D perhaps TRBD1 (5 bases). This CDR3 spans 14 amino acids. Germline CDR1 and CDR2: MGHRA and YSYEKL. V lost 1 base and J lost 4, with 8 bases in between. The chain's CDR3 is CASSQAGYGNTIYF. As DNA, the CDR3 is TGCGCCAGCAGCCAAGCAGGGTACGGAAACACCATATATTTT.

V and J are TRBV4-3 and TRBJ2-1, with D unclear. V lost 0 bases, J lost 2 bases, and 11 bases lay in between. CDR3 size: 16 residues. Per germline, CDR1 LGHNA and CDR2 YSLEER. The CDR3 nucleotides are TGCGCCAGCAGCCAAGACACCGAAAATACCTACAATGAGCAGTTCTTC. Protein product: CASSQDTENTYNEQFF.

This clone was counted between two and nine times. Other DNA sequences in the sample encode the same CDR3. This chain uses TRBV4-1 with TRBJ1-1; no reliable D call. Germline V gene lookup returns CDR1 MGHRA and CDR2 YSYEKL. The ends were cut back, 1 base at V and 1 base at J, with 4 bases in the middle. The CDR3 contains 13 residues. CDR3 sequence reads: CASSQGSNTEAFF. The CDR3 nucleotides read TGCGCCAGCAGCCAAGGTTCGAACACTGAAGCTTTCTTT.

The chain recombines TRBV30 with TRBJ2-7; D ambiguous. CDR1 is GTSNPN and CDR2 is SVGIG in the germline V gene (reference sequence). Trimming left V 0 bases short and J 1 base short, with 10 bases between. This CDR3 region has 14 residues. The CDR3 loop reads CAWSVQDGSYEQYF. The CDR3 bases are TGTGCCTGGAGTGTGCAGGACGGGTCCTACGAGCAGTACTTC.